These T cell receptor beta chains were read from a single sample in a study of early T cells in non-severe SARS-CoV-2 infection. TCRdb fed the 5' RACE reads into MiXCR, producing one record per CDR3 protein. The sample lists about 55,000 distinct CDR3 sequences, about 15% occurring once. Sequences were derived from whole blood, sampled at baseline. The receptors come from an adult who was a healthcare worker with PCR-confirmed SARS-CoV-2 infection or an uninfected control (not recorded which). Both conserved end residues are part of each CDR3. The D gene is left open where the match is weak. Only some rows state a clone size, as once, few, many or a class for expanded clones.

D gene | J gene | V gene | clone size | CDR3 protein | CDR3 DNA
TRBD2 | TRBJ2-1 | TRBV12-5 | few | CASGLVATSGGGEQFF | TGTGCTAGTGGTTTGGTTGCGACTAGCGGGGGGGGTGAGCAGTTCTTC
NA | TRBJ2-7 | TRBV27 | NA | CASSLSGKGNEQYF | TGTGCCAGCAGTTTATCAGGGAAGGGGAACGAGCAGTACTTC
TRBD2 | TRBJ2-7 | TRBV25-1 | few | CASSDWRESYEQYF | TGTGCCAGCAGTGACTGGCGGGAGTCCTACGAGCAGTACTTC
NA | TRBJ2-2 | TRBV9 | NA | CASSVFRYSERPGELFF | TGTGCCAGCAGCGTTTTCCGTTACTCCGAGCGACCCGGGGAGCTGTTTTTT
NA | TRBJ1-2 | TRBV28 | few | CASSYQGRNYGYTF | TGTGCCAGCAGTTACCAGGGGCGAAACTATGGCTACACCTTC
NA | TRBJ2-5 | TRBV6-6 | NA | CASSWIPGETQYF | TGTGCCAGCAGTTGGATCCCCGGTGAGACCCAGTACTTC
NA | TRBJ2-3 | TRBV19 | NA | CASSISWGTDTQYF | TGTGCCAGTAGTATATCGTGGGGGACAGATACGCAGTATTTT
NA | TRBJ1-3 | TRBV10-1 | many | CASSDFGQTATSGNTIYF | TGCGCCAGCAGTGATTTTGGACAGACCGCCACCTCTGGAAACACCATATATTTT
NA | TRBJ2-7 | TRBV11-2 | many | CASSFIGTDYEQYF | TGTGCCAGCAGCTTCATCGGTACAGACTACGAGCAGTACTTC
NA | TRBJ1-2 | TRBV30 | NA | CAWNPTGGSNYGYTF | TGTGCCTGGAACCCGACTGGGGGATCCAACTATGGCTACACCTTC
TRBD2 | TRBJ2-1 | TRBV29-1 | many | CSVELGLAVQFF | TGCAGCGTTGAATTGGGACTAGCTGTGCAGTTCTTC
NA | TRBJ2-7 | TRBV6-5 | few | CATKVVAVNYEQYF | TGTGCCACCAAAGTCGTGGCCGTCAACTACGAGCAGTACTTC
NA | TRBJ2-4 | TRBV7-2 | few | CASSPSWDIQYF | TGTGCCAGCAGCCCCAGCTGGGACATTCAGTACTTC
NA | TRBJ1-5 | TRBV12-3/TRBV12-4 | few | CASTWGGNSNQPQHF | TGTGCCAGCACCTGGGGGGGAAATAGCAATCAGCCCCAGCATTTT
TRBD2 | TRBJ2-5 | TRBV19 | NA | CASSPRKLAGETQYF | TGTGCCAGTAGTCCTCGGAAACTAGCGGGGGAGACCCAGTACTTC
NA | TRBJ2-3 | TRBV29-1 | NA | CSVDGGTARSTDTQYF | TGCAGCGTTGATGGAGGGACAGCAAGGAGCACAGATACGCAGTATTTT
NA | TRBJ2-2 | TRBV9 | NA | CASSVNPANTGELFF | TGTGCCAGCAGCGTTAACCCCGCGAACACCGGGGAGCTGTTTTTT
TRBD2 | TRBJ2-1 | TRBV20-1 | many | CSARDDGRAFYNEQFF | TGCAGTGCTAGAGATGACGGGAGGGCCTTCTACAATGAGCAGTTCTTC
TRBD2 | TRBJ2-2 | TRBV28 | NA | CASNRGGGGTGELFF | TGTGCCAGCAATCGGGGGGGCGGCGGCACCGGGGAGCTGTTTTTT
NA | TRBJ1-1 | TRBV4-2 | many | CASSPVSGLFTEAFF | TGTGCCAGCAGCCCAGTTTCGGGGCTTTTCACTGAAGCTTTCTTT
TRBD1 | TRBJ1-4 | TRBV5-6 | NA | CASSLPTGEKLFF | TGTGCCAGCAGCCTCCCGACAGGGGAAAAACTGTTTTTT
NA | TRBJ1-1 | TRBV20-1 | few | CSARGALGTEAFF | TGCAGTGCTAGAGGGGCCCTGGGCACTGAAGCTTTCTTT
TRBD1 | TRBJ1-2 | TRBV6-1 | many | CASMRPGQAANYGYTF | TGTGCCAGCATGCGTCCGGGACAGGCTGCCAACTATGGCTACACCTTC
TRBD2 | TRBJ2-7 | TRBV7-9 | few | CASSLSSGYLLEQYF | TGTGCCAGCAGCCTTTCTAGCGGGTACCTACTCGAGCAGTACTTC
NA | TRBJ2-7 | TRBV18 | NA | CASSPKVSGNEQYF | TGTGCCAGCTCACCAAAGGTCTCGGGGAACGAGCAGTACTTC
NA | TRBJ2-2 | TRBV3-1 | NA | CASSAATTNTGELFF | TGTGCCAGCAGCGCGGCCACCACGAACACCGGGGAGCTGTTTTTT
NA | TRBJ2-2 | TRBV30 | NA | CAWSVIGNTGELFF | TGTGCCTGGAGTGTTATAGGGAACACCGGGGAGCTGTTTTTT
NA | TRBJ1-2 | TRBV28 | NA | CASSSYGGGPYGYTF | TGTGCCAGCAGTTCATACGGCGGGGGACCTTATGGCTACACCTTC
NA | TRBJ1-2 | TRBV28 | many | CASSTGYKAYTF | TGTGCCAGCTCTACAGGGTATAAAGCCTACACCTTC
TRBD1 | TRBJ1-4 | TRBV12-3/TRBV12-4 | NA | CASSFRDRNEKLFF | TGTGCCAGCAGTTTTCGGGACAGGAATGAAAAACTGTTTTTT
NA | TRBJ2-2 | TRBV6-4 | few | CASSDKSTGELFF | TGTGCCAGCAGTGACAAGAGCACCGGGGAGCTGTTTTTT
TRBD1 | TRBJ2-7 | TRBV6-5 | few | CATSRTGTIEQYF | TGTGCCACCTCCCGGACAGGAACTATTGAGCAGTACTTC
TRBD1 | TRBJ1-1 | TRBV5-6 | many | CASSSKQGRWTEAFF | TGTGCCAGCAGCTCAAAACAGGGGAGGTGGACTGAAGCTTTCTTT
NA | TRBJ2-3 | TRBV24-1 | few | CATSPGDNFGTDTQYF | TGTGCCACCAGTCCGGGAGATAATTTTGGTACAGATACGCAGTATTTT
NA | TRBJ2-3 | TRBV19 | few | CATTTGTIGTQYF | TGTGCCACCACAACCGGGACCATCGGTACGCAGTATTTT
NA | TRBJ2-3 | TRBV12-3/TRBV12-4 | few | CASRRQLGTDTQYF | TGTGCCAGCAGACGACAGCTTGGAACAGATACGCAGTATTTT
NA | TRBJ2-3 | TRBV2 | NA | CASSALLQEVDTDTQYF | TGTGCCAGCAGTGCCCTTCTACAGGAGGTAGACACAGATACGCAGTATTTT
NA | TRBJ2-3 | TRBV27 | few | CASSLSAGDTDTQYF | TGTGCCAGCAGTTTATCAGCAGGGGACACAGATACGCAGTATTTT
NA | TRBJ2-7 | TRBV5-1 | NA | CASSLLGARNEQYF | TGCGCCAGCAGCTTGCTGGGGGCAAGGAACGAGCAGTACTTC
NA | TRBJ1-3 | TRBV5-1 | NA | CASSAAVDSGNTIYF | TGCGCCAGCAGCGCCGCGGTAGACTCTGGAAACACCATATATTTT
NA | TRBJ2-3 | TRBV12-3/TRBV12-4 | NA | CASTPGADTQYF | TGTGCCAGCACCCCGGGGGCAGATACGCAGTATTTT
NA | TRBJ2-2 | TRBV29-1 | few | CSVQHTGELFF | TGCAGCGTTCAGCACACCGGGGAGCTGTTTTTT
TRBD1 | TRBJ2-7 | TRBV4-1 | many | CASSQRTGGAEQYF | TGCGCCAGCAGCCAGCGGACAGGGGGCGCCGAGCAGTACTTC
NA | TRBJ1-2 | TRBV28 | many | CASRLITRAGGYTF | TGTGCCAGCAGACTAATTACCCGGGCGGGTGGCTACACCTTC
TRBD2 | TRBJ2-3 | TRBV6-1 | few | CASSKREPTDTQYF | TGTGCCAGCAGTAAGCGGGAACCCACAGATACGCAGTATTTT
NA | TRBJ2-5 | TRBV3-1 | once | CASSQDVETQYF | TGTGCCAGCAGCCAAGATGTAGAGACCCAGTACTTC
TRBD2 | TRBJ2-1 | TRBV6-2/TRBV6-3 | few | CASSPLSGDSYNEQFF | TGTGCCAGCAGCCCCTTAAGCGGGGACTCCTACAATGAGCAGTTCTTC
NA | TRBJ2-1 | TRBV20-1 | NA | CSARSTVEQFF | TGCAGTGCTAGAAGTACGGTTGAGCAGTTCTTC
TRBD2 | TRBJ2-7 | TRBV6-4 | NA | CASKLAGVPSYEQYF | TGTGCCAGCAAACTAGCGGGGGTCCCCTCCTACGAGCAGTACTTC
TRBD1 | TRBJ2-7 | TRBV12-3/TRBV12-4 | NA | CASETGGIHEQYF | TGTGCCAGCGAGACAGGGGGAATCCACGAGCAGTACTTC
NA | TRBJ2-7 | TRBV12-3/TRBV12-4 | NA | CASSLQGIWGEQYF | TGTGCCAGCAGTCTCCAGGGGATATGGGGCGAGCAGTACTTC
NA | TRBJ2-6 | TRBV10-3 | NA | CAITGSVGANVLTF | TGTGCCATCACAGGCTCGGTCGGGGCCAACGTCCTGACTTTC
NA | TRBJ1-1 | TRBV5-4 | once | CASSSDRQNTEAFF | TGTGCCAGCAGCTCGGACAGACAGAACACTGAAGCTTTCTTT
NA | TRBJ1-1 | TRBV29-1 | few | CSGRIGGTEAFF | TGCAGCGGCCGGATCGGAGGTACTGAAGCTTTCTTT
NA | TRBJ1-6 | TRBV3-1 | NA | CASSHAPPNSPLHF | TGTGCCAGCAGCCACGCACCACCTAATTCACCCCTCCACTTT